The clone carrying this T cell receptor beta chain was detected once. Its ends do not fully match the called genes, so a read error is possible. The CDR3 sequence is 13 residues long. CDR1 is SGDLS and CDR2 is YYNGEE in the germline V gene. In the authors' methods: Estimation of nucleated cell counts relied on the amplification of reference gene primers. Sequencing was performed with immunoSEQ multiplex PCR; in TCRdb, only in-frame clones are kept and a portion is missing. V and J calls and clone size are given by that table; D and trimming were obtained from the DNA. The sample records about 130,000 clones, about 83% being singletons. This specimen comes from a study of blood T cell repertoires in COVID-19. Study-level information: Samples representing acute and convalescent COVID-19 were sourced from the United States, Italy and Spain. Nucleic acid was either cDNA or gDNA, and it came from T cells, B-cell-depleted T cells, or PBMCs.

The chain uses TRBV9 and TRBJ1-1; no firm D call. The sequenced sample was peripheral blood. The clonotype comes from a human donor in a cohort sampled during active COVID-19. CDR3 sequence: CASSVAPNAEAFF. In DNA, the CDR3 is TGTGCCAGCAGCGTCGCGCCGAACGCTGAAGCTTTCTTT.